The text below deals with one T cell receptor beta chain. The entry originates in a study of radiotherapy plus CTLA-4 blockade in lung cancer. TCRdb keeps only in-frame clones here, not all; method: immunoSEQ multiplex PCR. The table includes 75,000 to 100,000 clones, approximately 78% detected once. This receptor was obtained from a human donor with non-small cell lung cancer who had a partial response to radiotherapy plus ipilimumab. Sequencing used peripheral blood, obtained from a patient treated with radiotherapy plus ipilimumab.

For the CDR3, the DNA is TGTGCCAGCTGGACTAGCGGCAAAAACATTCAGTACTTC. It yields the protein CASWTSGKNIQYF. This chain uses TRBV27 with TRBJ2-4, with 10 bases lining up with TRBD2. Germline lookup yields CDR1 MNHEY and CDR2 SMNVEV (reference sequence). The V and J ends lost 8 bases and 3 bases, in that order; junction bases with no gene match: 1. The CDR3 spans 13 residues.